The next 2 T cell receptor beta chains were all read from a single sample in a study of T-cell reconstitution after alpha-beta-depleted transplantation in children. This sample's TCRbeta library carried unique molecular identifier barcodes. TCRdb re-derived calls from the PCR reads in MiXCR, one entry per CDR3 protein. The data contain approximately 500,000 distinct CDR3 sequences, about 10% of them seen just once; the ten biggest clones take up just over 2%. Sequencing was performed on PBMCs, taken before TCRalphabeta/CD19-depleted stem cell transplant. All receptors come from a child aged 2 to 9 with inherited bone marrow failure, due to receive a stem cell transplant.

This clonotype was detected only a few times. The chain employs TRBV12-3 or TRBV12-4 and TRBJ1-2; D ambiguous. The V and J ends lost 7 bases and 2 bases respectively, with 14 bases between them. The CDR3 covers 14 residues. The CDR3 protein is CASNEGSRNYGYTF. The CDR3 nucleotides are TGTGCCAGCAACGAAGGGTCCAGGAACTATGGCTACACCTTC.

V and J are TRBV7-2 and TRBJ2-2; a possible D gene is TRBD2 (6 bases). Trimming cost V 5 bases and J 2 bases, with 18 bases left between them. The CDR3 is 17 residues long. Germline values: CDR1 SGHTA, CDR2 FQGNSA. The CDR3 loop is CASSPMLARTNTGELFF. The CDR3 DNA is TGTGCCAGCAGCCCTATGCTAGCGCGAACCAACACCGGGGAGCTGTTTTTT.